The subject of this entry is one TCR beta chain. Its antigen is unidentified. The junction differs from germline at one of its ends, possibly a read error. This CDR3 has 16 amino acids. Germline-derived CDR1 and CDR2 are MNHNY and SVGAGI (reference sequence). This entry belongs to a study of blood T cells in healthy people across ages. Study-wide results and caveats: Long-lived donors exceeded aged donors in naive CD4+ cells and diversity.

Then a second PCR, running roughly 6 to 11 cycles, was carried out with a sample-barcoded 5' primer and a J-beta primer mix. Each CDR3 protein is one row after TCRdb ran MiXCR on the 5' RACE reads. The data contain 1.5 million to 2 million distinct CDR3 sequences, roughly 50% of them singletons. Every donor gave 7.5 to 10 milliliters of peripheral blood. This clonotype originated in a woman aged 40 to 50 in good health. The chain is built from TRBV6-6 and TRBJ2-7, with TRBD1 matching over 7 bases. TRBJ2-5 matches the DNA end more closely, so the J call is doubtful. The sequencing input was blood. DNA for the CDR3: TGTGCCGGCAGCACCTACTTACAGGGGTCGGAAGCGACCCAGTACTTC. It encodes CAGSTYLQGSEATQYF.